Described below is a single TCR beta chain sequence and its context. 60 Vbeta and 13 Jbeta primers were used in PCR. Clones were read by immunoSEQ multiplex PCR, and TCRdb kept only the in-frame ones, dropping some. Of around 170,000 clones listed, roughly 85% are singletons. This specimen comes from a study of cytomegalovirus exposure and HLA in healthy donors. Whole-study context: Genetic ancestry analysis placed more than 80% of the 300 to 500 donors that were genotyped in the Caucasian-associated cluster.

Sequencing was carried out using PBMCs. This clonotype was sampled from a woman aged 40 to 50 in good health and CMV-seronegative.

In nucleotides, the CDR3 is TGTGCCAGCAGCTCCCTCTATGGCTACACCTTC. Translated, it gives CASSSLYGYTF. The chain uses TRBV7-9 and TRBJ1-2; D is unresolved. The CDR3 is 11 residues long. V was shortened by 4 bases and J by 4 bases, with 4 bases between the two germline ends. Germline CDR1 is SEHNR and CDR2 is FQNEAQ (reference sequence).